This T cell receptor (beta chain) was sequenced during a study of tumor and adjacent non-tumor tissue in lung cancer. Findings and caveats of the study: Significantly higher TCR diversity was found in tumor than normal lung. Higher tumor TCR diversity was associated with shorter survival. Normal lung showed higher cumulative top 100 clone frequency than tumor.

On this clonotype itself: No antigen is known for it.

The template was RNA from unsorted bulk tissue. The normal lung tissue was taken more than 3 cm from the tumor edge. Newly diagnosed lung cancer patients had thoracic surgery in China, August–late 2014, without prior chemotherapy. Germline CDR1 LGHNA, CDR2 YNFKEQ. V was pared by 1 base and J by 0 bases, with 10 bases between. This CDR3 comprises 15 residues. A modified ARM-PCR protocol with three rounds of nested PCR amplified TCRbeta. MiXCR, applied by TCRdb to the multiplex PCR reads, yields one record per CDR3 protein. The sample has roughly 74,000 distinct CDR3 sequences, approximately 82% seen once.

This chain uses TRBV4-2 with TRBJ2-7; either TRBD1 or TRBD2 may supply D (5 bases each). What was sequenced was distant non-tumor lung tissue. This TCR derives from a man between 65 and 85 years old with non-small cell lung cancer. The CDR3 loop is CASSQVVGTSYEQYF. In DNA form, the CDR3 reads TGTGCCAGCAGCCAAGTAGTCGGGACCTCCTACGAGCAGTACTTC.